A selection of T cell receptor beta chains follows, all from one sample in a study of T cell repertoires in cytomegalovirus infection. TCRdb used MiXCR to reprocess the reads, holding one entry per CDR3 protein. The sample has around 490,000 distinct CDR3 sequences; around 27% are singletons. The sequencing input was PBMCs. The receptors were sampled from a human donor in good health (CMV status not recorded). Some clones in this sample may be carry-over from other donors' samples. Each CDR3 is given with its conserved first and last residue. A D gene is named only where the DNA matches it firmly. Rows may omit the clone size; those that give it use once, few, many or a size class.

J gene	V gene	D gene	clone size	CDR3 DNA	CDR3 protein
TRBJ1-5	TRBV20-1	.	.	TGCAGTGCTTCGGACAGAAATCAGCCCCAGCATTTT	CSASDRNQPQHF
TRBJ2-1	TRBV20-1	TRBD2	.	TGCAGTGCTAGACCCGCGGGAGCCCAGCAGTTCTTC	CSARPAGAQQFF
TRBJ2-7	TRBV20-1	TRBD2	.	TGCAGTGCTTCTTCTCCTCCCGGGACTAGGGTTAACGAGCAGTACTTC	CSASSPPGTRVNEQYF
TRBJ1-2	TRBV12-3/TRBV12-4	.	.	TGTGCCAGCAGACGGGGTCCCAGGGGAGGAAAGGGCTACACCTTC	CASRRGPRGGKGYTF
TRBJ2-7	TRBV11-1	.	.	TGTGCCAGCAGCTTCTCGGCTAGCGTAACCTACGAGCAGTACTTC	CASSFSASVTYEQYF
TRBJ2-7	TRBV4-1	TRBD2	.	TGCGCCAGCAGCCACCCCGGTGCTAGCGGGAGGGTTGGCGAGCAGTACTTC	CASSHPGASGRVGEQYF
TRBJ1-1	TRBV12-3/TRBV12-4	.	few	TGTGCCAGCAGTCTGCATCAGGAATATGAAGCTTTCTTT	CASSLHQEYEAFF
TRBJ1-1	TRBV7-4	TRBD1	many	TGTGCCAGCAGCTTAGGAGTAGGGGGCGCCTCTGAAGCTTTCTTT	CASSLGVGGASEAFF
TRBJ2-3	TRBV7-9	.	many	TGTGCCAGCAGCTTATCGAAGACTAGCACAGATACGCAGTATTTT	CASSLSKTSTDTQYF
TRBJ2-1	TRBV19	TRBD2	.	TGTGCCAGTAAGCCCCGGACTAGCGGGAGTTACTACAATGAGCAGTTCTTC	CASKPRTSGSYYNEQFF
TRBJ1-2	TRBV27	.	few	TGTGCCAGCAGTTTAACGGCAGGGGTTAACTATGGCTACACCTTC	CASSLTAGVNYGYTF
TRBJ1-1	TRBV5-4	TRBD1	few	TGTGCCAGCAGCACTGGACAGGTTGTCGGCACTGAAGCTTTCTTT	CASSTGQVVGTEAFF
TRBJ2-1	TRBV9	.	.	TGTGCCAGCAGCGTAGGAGCCTCCGGCTCCAATGAGCAGTTCTTC	CASSVGASGSNEQFF
TRBJ1-2	TRBV7-2	.	many	TGTGCCAGCAGCCCTCAGACAGGAAACTATGGCTACACCTTC	CASSPQTGNYGYTF
TRBJ2-2	TRBV6-8	.	few	TGTGCCAGCAGTTACCGGAAGAGGATGAGCCTATCGAACACCGGGGAGCTGTTTTTT	CASSYRKRMSLSNTGELFF
TRBJ2-1	TRBV12-3/TRBV12-4	.	few	TGTGCCAGCAGTGCCCTACCGAGACTGGAAATGATTGAGCAGTTCTTC	CASSALPRLEMIEQFF
TRBJ2-1	TRBV28	.	.	TGTGCCAGCCAGCAGGGTGAGCAGTTCTTC	CASQQGEQFF
TRBJ1-6	TRBV3-1	TRBD1	.	TGTGCCACCACGGGCGACGGACAGGATAATTCACCCCTCCACTTT	CATTGDGQDNSPLHF
TRBJ2-5	TRBV15	.	few	TGTGCCACCAGCAGACCGATGCCGGGACACCAAGAGACCCAGTACTTC	CATSRPMPGHQETQYF
TRBJ1-1	TRBV30	.	few	TGTGCCTGGAGTGATACAGGGAGAGCTGGATGGGACACTGAAGCTTTCTTT	CAWSDTGRAGWDTEAFF
TRBJ1-5	TRBV20-1	TRBD1	few	TGCAGTGCCACAGGGACAGCGAGAAATCAGCCCCAGCATTTT	CSATGTARNQPQHF
TRBJ1-5	TRBV7-9	.	few	TGTGCCAGCAGCTTGGGCTTTGGTCAGCCCCAGCATTTT	CASSLGFGQPQHF
TRBJ2-3	TRBV7-9	TRBD2	many	TGTGCCAGCAGCCCTCGGACTAGCGGGAGCACAGATACGCAGTATTTT	CASSPRTSGSTDTQYF
TRBJ1-1	TRBV20-1	.	once	TGCAGTGCTTTGACAGGGAACACTGAAGCTTTCTTT	CSALTGNTEAFF
TRBJ2-5	TRBV3-1	.	.	TGTGCCAGCAGCCAAGGTGGCGGGACCCAAGAGACCCAGTACTTC	CASSQGGGTQETQYF
TRBJ2-5	TRBV7-3	.	many	TGTGCCAGCAGCTTATCTGGGGGAATCCAAGAGACCCAGTACTTC	CASSLSGGIQETQYF
TRBJ2-3	TRBV10-3	TRBD2	.	TGTGCCATCATGATAGCGGGAGCAGATACGCAGTATTTT	CAIMIAGADTQYF
TRBJ2-1	TRBV7-6	TRBD2	.	TGTGCCAGCAACCAACTGACCCGGCTAGCCGGGGGGGATGAGCAGTTCTTC	CASNQLTRLAGGDEQFF
TRBJ1-1	TRBV29-1	.	.	TGCAGCGTTGTCGGCAAGGAAGGTGAAGCTTTCTTT	CSVVGKEGEAFF
TRBJ2-5	TRBV6-2/TRBV6-3	TRBD2	few	TGTGCCAGCACCCCCCGGGGACTAGCAGGAGAGACCCAGTACTTC	CASTPRGLAGETQYF
TRBJ1-1	TRBV15	.	few	TGTGCCACCAGCCCCCTTACCGGGGCCATGAACACTGAAGCTTTCTTT	CATSPLTGAMNTEAFF
TRBJ2-1	TRBV29-1	.	few	TGCAGCGTTAATCTAGCTGACAATGAGCAGTTCTTC	CSVNLADNEQFF
TRBJ1-1	TRBV7-2	.	once	TGTGCCAGCAGCTTAGAAGGGCAGGGGAACAATGAAGCTTTCTTT	CASSLEGQGNNEAFF
TRBJ2-7	TRBV7-2	.	many	TGTGCCAGCAGCTTAGACAGGGCCCTATCCTACGAGCAGTACTTC	CASSLDRALSYEQYF
TRBJ2-5	TRBV7-8	TRBD2	many	TGTGCCAGCAGCTCCACACTAGCGGGAGCTGGTACCCAGTACTTC	CASSSTLAGAGTQYF
TRBJ1-5	TRBV18	TRBD1	.	TGTGCCAGCTCACCACGGGACAGGGCTTACAATCAGCCCCAGCATTTT	CASSPRDRAYNQPQHF
TRBJ1-1	TRBV27	.	few	TGTGCCAGCAGTTTGGCCGCTGGGGGGCTAAACACTGAAGCTTTCTTT	CASSLAAGGLNTEAFF
TRBJ2-7	TRBV11-2	TRBD2	.	TGTGCCAGCAGCTGGCCCGGGACTAGCTCCTACGAGCAGTACTTC	CASSWPGTSSYEQYF
TRBJ2-5	TRBV12-3/TRBV12-4	TRBD2	.	TGTGCCAGCAGTTTTTCTAGCGGGAGACCGCAGGAGACCCAGTACTTC	CASSFSSGRPQETQYF
TRBJ2-1	TRBV7-8	TRBD2	many	TGTGCCAGCAGCTTAGTAGGGACTAGCATTAATGAGCAGTTCTTC	CASSLVGTSINEQFF
TRBJ1-1	TRBV7-2	TRBD1	.	TGTGCCAGCAGCTTCCTCGATGACAGGGTGATTGAAGCTTTCTTT	CASSFLDDRVIEAFF
TRBJ2-1	TRBV11-3	TRBD2	few	TGTGCCAGCAGCTCCCTAGCGGGAGGGCGTCTGAGGAATGAGCAGTTCTTC	CASSSLAGGRLRNEQFF
TRBJ1-4	TRBV7-9	.	many	TGTGCCAGCAGCTTAGAAAACCGCGGTAATGAAAAACTGTTTTTT	CASSLENRGNEKLFF
TRBJ1-1	TRBV6-1	.	.	TGTGCCAGCAGTACCCTGTCCGCGATAAGAGCTTTCTTT	CASSTLSAIRAFF
TRBJ2-1	TRBV10-1	.	.	TGCGCCAGCCCCGGGCCCATAAGCCTGAATGAGCAGTTCTTC	CASPGPISLNEQFF
TRBJ2-1	TRBV28	.	many	TGTGCCAGCAGAAGGGACTCCTATTACAATGAGCAGTTCTTC	CASRRDSYYNEQFF
TRBJ1-1	TRBV7-9	.	.	TGTGCCAGCAGCCTGAGGGGGTCTGTCACTGAAGCTTTCTTT	CASSLRGSVTEAFF
TRBJ1-6	TRBV12-3/TRBV12-4	.	.	TGTGCCAGCAGTTTGCAGGGGAGAACACCCCTCCACTTT	CASSLQGRTPLHF
TRBJ2-3	TRBV20-1	.	once	TGCAGTGCTAGTTGGGGGGAGAGGGGCCGTACTCCGGGTACGCAGTATTTT	CSASWGERGRTPGTQYF
TRBJ2-7	TRBV29-1	TRBD1	.	TGCAGCGTGATGGACAGGGCCTACGAGCAGTACTTC	CSVMDRAYEQYF
TRBJ1-1	TRBV7-2	TRBD1	many	TGTGCCAGCAGCTTAGACAGGGGCGACACTGAAGCTTTCTTT	CASSLDRGDTEAFF
TRBJ1-5	TRBV5-6	.	many	TGTGCCAGCAGCCGGGGGCAGTACAATCAGCCCCAGCATTTT	CASSRGQYNQPQHF
TRBJ2-1	TRBV7-6	.	.	TGTGCCAGCAGCTTTTCGCCAGGCAGCCGCACTTCGAATTACAATGAGCAGTTCTTC	CASSFSPGSRTSNYNEQFF
TRBJ2-7	TRBV6-6	.	.	TGTGCCAGCAGTTTTGGGGACGAGCAGTACTTC	CASSFGDEQYF
TRBJ1-2	TRBV20-1	TRBD1	.	TGCAGTGCTAGAGATCCCCGGACAGGGGGAAGTGGCTACACCTTC	CSARDPRTGGSGYTF